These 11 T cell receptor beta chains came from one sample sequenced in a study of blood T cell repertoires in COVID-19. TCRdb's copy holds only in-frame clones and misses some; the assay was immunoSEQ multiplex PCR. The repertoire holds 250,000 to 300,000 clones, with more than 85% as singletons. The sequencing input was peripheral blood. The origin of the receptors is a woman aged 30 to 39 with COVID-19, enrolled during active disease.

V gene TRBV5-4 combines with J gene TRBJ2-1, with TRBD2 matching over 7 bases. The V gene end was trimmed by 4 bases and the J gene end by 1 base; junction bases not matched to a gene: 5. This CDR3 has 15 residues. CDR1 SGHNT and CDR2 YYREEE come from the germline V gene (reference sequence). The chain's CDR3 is CASSLGGGSYNEQFF. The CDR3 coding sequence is TGTGCCAGCAGCCTGGGCGGGGGATCCTACAATGAGCAGTTCTTC.

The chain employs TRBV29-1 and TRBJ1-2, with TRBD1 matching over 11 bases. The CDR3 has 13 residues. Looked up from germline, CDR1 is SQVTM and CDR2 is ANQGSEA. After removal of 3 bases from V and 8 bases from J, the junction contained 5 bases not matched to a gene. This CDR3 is CSVERTGGLGYTF. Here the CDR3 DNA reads TGCAGCGTTGAGAGGACAGGGGGCCTCGGCTACACCTTC. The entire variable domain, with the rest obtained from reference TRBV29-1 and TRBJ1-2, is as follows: SAVISQKPSRDICQRGTSLTIQCQVDSQVTMMFWYRQQPGQSLTLIATANQGSEATYESGFVIDKFPISRPNLTFSTLTVSNMSPEDSSIYLCSVERTGGLGYTFGSGTRLTVV.

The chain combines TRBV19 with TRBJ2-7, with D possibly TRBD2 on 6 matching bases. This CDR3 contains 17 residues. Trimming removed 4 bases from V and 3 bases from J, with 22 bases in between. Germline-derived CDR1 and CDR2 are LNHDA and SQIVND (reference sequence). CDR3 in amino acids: CASSTHQRLAGNYEQYF. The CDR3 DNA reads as TGTGCCAGTAGTACCCACCAACGTCTGGCGGGAAACTACGAGCAGTACTTC.

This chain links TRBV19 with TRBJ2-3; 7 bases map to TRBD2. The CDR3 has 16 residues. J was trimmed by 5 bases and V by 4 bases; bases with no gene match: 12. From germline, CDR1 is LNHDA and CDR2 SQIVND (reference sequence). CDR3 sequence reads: CASSTLFGRTKDTQYF. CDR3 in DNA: TGTGCCAGTAGTACACTATTCGGGAGGACGAAAGATACGCAGTATTTT.

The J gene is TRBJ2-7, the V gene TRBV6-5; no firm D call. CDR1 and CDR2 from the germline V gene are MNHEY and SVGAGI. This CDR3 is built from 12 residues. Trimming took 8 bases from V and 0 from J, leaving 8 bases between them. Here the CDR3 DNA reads TGTGCCAGCGCCCGGAGCTCCTACGAGCAGTACTTC. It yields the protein CASARSSYEQYF.

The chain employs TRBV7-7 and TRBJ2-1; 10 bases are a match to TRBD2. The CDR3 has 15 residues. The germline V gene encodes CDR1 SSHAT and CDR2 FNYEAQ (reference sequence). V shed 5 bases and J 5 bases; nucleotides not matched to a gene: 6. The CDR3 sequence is CASSPTSGSNNEQFF. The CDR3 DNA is TGTGCCAGCAGCCCGACTAGCGGGTCCAACAATGAGCAGTTCTTC.

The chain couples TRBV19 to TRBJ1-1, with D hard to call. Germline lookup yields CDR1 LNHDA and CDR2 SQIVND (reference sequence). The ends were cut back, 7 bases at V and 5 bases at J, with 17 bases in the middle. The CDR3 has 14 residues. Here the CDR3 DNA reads TGTGCCAGTATTTTCACTAGCGGACGGACTGAAGCTTTCTTT. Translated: CASIFTSGRTEAFF.

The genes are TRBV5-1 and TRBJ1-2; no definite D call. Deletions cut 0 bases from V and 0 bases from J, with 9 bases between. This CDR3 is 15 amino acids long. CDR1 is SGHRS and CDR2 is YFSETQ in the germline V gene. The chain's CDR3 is CASSLAGISNYGYTF. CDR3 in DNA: TGCGCCAGCAGCTTGGCGGGGATTTCTAACTATGGCTACACCTTC.

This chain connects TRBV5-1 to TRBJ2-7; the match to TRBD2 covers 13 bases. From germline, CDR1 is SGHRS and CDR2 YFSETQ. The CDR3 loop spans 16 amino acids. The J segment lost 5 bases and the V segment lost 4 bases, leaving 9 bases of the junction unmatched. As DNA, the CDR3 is TGCGCCAGCAGCCCCCAAGGACTAGCGGGAGTTAACGAGCAGTACTTC. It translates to CASSPQGLAGVNEQYF.

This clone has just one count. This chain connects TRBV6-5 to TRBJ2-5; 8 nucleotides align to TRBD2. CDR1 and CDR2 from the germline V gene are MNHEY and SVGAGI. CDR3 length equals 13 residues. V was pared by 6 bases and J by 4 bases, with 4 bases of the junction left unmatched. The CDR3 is CASRVAGTETQYF. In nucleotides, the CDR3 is TGTGCCAGCAGGGTAGCGGGAACAGAGACCCAGTACTTC.

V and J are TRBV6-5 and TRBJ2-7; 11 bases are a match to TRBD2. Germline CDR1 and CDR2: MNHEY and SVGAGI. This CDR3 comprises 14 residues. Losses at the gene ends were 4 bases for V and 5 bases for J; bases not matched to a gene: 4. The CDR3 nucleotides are TGTGCCAGCAGTTTTAGCGGGAGGGCCAACGAGCAGTACTTC. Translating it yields CASSFSGRANEQYF.